This T cell receptor (beta chain) was captured in a study of control samples from healthy donors and cancer patients. Sequencing was performed with immunoSEQ multiplex PCR; in TCRdb, only in-frame clones are kept and a portion is missing. Among some 110,000 clones listed, roughly four fifths were seen once. The length of the CDR3 is 15 residues. Trimming shortened V by 1 base and J by 2 bases, and 12 bases separated the two germline ends. The germline V gene encodes CDR1 KGHSH and CDR2 LQKENI. Sample: blood. The clonotype comes from a woman between 45 and 60 years old in good health. This sequence joins TRBV18 and TRBJ2-7; a possible D gene is TRBD1 (6 bases). CDR3 coding DNA: TGTGCCAGCTCACCACAACAGGGATTCACCTACGAGCAGTACTTC. Translating it yields CASSPQQGFTYEQYF.